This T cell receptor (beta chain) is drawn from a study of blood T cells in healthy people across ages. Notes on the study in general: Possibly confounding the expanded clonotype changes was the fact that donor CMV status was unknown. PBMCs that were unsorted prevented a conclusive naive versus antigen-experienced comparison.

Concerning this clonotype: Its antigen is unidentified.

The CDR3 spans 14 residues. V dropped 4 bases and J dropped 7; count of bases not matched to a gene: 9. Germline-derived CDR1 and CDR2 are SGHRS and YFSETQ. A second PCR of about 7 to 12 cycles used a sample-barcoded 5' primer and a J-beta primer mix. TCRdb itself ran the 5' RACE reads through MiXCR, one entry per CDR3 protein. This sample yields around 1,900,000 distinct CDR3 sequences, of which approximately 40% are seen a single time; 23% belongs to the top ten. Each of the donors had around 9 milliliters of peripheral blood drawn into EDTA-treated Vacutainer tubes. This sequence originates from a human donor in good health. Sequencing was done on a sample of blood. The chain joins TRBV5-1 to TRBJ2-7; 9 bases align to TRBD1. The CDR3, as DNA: TGCGCCAGCAGCCCAATACAGGGGGCGGGTGAGCAGTACTTC. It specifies CASSPIQGAGEQYF.